The rows below give T cell receptor beta chains drawn from one sample of a study of CD8+CD57+ T cells in acquired aplastic anemia. Each CDR3 protein is one row after TCRdb ran MiXCR on the reads. The sample lists about 160,000 distinct CDR3 sequences; around 50% were seen once. The sample was sorted CD4+, CD8+, or CD8+CD57+ T cells (not recorded which) from PBMCs. The receptors come from a human donor with aplastic anemia. The CDR3 runs from the conserved cysteine through the conserved F or W. The D gene is left open where the match is weak. Expanded clones get a size class; other rows say once, few or many, or leave the size out.

j_call clone_size d_call v_call cdr3_nt cdr3_aa
TRBJ1-3 many . TRBV2 TGTGCCAGCAGTTCAGGGAATACGAGGTCGTCTGGAAACACCATATATTTT CASSSGNTRSSGNTIYF
TRBJ2-3 few TRBD2 TRBV20-1 TGCAGTGCTGGCAGACTAGCGGGGTTGGTAGATACGCAGTATTTT CSAGRLAGLVDTQYF
TRBJ2-2 few . TRBV18 TGTGCCAGCTCACCAGGGCTAGGTACCACCGGGGAGCTGTTTTTT CASSPGLGTTGELFF
TRBJ2-5 few . TRBV7-8 TGTGCCAGCAGCCAGTGGAAAGAGACCCAGTACTTC CASSQWKETQYF
TRBJ1-1 many . TRBV13 TGTGCCAGCAGCCTGAGACGGACGAACACTGAAGCTTTCTTT CASSLRRTNTEAFF
TRBJ1-6 few TRBD1 TRBV24-1 TGTGCCACCAAGATTGACAGGGTCCACTTT CATKIDRVHF
TRBJ2-7 . TRBD1 TRBV10-1 TGCGCCAGCAGTGAGTCGAACAGGGGGCACGTATACGAGCAGTACTTC CASSESNRGHVYEQYF
TRBJ2-7 . TRBD2 TRBV10-3 TGTGCCACCAAGCGGGAGGGTCCCCTCGAGCAGTACTTC CATKREGPLEQYF
TRBJ2-1 few TRBD2 TRBV6-1 TGTGCCAGCAGTCGGGGGACTAGCGGGAGCTCCTACAATGAGCAGTTCTTC CASSRGTSGSSYNEQFF
TRBJ2-1 . TRBD2 TRBV6-5 TGTGCCATCAGTTACCTTATAGCGGGAGGGCCTGAGCAGTTCTTC CAISYLIAGGPEQFF
TRBJ2-2 . . TRBV7-9 TGTGCCAGCAGCTTAGGAGGGGTCGGGGAGCTGTTTTTT CASSLGGVGELFF
TRBJ1-1 many . TRBV2 TGTGCCAGCAGTGTAGATCAGGGGATAGCCTTT CASSVDQGIAF
TRBJ2-7 . TRBD2 TRBV28 TGTGCCAGCAGTTTCCTTCGCGGGAGGGCCTCCTACGAGCAGTACTTC CASSFLRGRASYEQYF
TRBJ2-5 . TRBD2 TRBV5-5 TGTGCCAGCAGCTTGGGACTAGCGGGGTCCGAGACCCAGTACTTC CASSLGLAGSETQYF
TRBJ2-2 . . TRBV9 TGTGCCAGCAGCCGGTTAGCGGACACCGGGGAGCTGTTTTTT CASSRLADTGELFF
TRBJ1-2 . TRBD1 TRBV20-1 TGCAGTGCCAGGACAGGGGAGGGCTACACCTTC CSARTGEGYTF
TRBJ1-2 . . TRBV2 TGTGCCAGCGTCTTGAGACAACTATCTAACTATGGCTACACCTTC CASVLRQLSNYGYTF
TRBJ2-1 many TRBD1 TRBV24-1 TGTGCCACCAGTGATGGGGGGGACAGGGACCATGAGCAGTTCTTC CATSDGGDRDHEQFF
TRBJ1-2 few TRBD1 TRBV10-3 TGTGCCATCAGTGAACGACAGGGGGTTGATGGCTACACCTTC CAISERQGVDGYTF
TRBJ1-1 many TRBD1 TRBV19 TGTGCCAGTAGTATCAGGGGACAGGGAGTAAATTCGGCTGAAGCTTTCTTT CASSIRGQGVNSAEAFF
TRBJ1-3 many . TRBV5-5 TGTGCCAGCAGCCTCGTGAGATCTGGAAACACCATATATTTT CASSLVRSGNTIYF
TRBJ2-3 . . TRBV5-4 TGTGCCAGCAGCATGCCGGACGCCACAGATACGCAGTATTTT CASSMPDATDTQYF